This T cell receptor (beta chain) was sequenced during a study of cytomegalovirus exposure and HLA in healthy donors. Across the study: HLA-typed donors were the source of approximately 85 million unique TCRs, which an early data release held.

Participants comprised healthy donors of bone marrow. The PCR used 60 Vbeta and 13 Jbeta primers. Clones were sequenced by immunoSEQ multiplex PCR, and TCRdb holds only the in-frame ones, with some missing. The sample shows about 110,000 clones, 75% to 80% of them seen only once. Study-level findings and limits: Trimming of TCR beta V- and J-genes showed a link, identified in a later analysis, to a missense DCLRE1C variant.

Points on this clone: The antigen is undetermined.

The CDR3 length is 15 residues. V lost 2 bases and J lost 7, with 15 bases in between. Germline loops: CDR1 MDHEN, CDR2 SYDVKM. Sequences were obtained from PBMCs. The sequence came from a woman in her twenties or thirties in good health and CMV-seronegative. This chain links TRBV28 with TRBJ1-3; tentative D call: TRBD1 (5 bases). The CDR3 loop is CASSLQGLGSNTIYF. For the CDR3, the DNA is TGTGCCAGCAGTTTACAGGGATTAGGTAGTAACACCATATATTTT.